This T cell receptor (beta chain) came from a study of T cell responses to AZD1222 COVID-19 vaccine. The V end lost 3 bases, the J end lost 6 bases, and 15 bases lay between the germline ends. Germline V gives CDR1 MNHNS, CDR2 SASEGT. This CDR3 spans 15 amino acids. Profiled with immunoSEQ multiplex PCR; TCRdb holds only in-frame clones, not every one. The sample carries approximately 130,000 clones, 85% recorded once. The specimen comprised peripheral blood, sampled 28 days after the second dose of the MenACWY control vaccine. The chain recombines TRBV6-1 with TRBJ1-5; possible D gene TRBD1, 5 bases. This TCR was sampled from an adult who received the MenACWY meningococcal vaccine as a control. CDR3 sequence: CASSDNGGTGQPQHF. In DNA, the CDR3 is TGTGCCAGCAGTGATAACGGGGGAACAGGTCAGCCCCAGCATTTT.